Listed here are 10 T cell receptor beta chains from one sample, sequenced in a study of blood T cell repertoires in COVID-19. TCRdb's table, derived via immunoSEQ multiplex PCR, lists solely in-frame clones and lacks some. The sample holds 250,000 to 300,000 clones, 85% to 90% seen once. The sample comprised PBMCs or T cells enriched from blood (not recorded which). The receptors originated from a man aged 18 to 35 who had recovered from COVID-19.

CDR3 nucleotide sequence: TGTGCCAGCAGCTCTTTTAGCGGGGGGACCTACAATGAGCAGTTCTTC. Its translation: CASSSFSGGTYNEQFF. This chain connects TRBV11-2 to TRBJ2-1; TRBD2 aligns across 10 bases. The V gene's germline CDR1 is SGHAT and CDR2 FQNNGV. There are 16 residues in the CDR3. With V trimmed by 4 bases and J by 2 bases, 5 bases remained unmatched.

V gene TRBV28 combines with J gene TRBJ2-1, with 9 positions matching TRBD2. Germline assignment: CDR1 MDHEN and CDR2 SYDVKM. CDR3 length: 19 residues. V shed 5 bases and J 2 bases; nucleotides not matched to a gene: 16. Written as DNA, the CDR3 is TGTGCCAGCAGTCTTACCTCAAATAGCGGGAGTTGGACCTACAATGAGCAGTTCTTC. It specifies CASSLTSNSGSWTYNEQFF.

The chain recombines TRBV3-1 (or the pseudogene TRBV3-2) with TRBJ1-1; no clear D gene. The V end lost 0 bases, the J end lost 1 base, and 12 bases lay between the germline ends. Germline V gives CDR1 LGHDT, CDR2 YNNKEL (reference sequence). CDR3 size: 16 residues. The CDR3 DNA is TGTGCCAGCAGCCAAGATCCCGCGGTCAGGAACACTGAAGCTTTCTTT. It specifies CASSQDPAVRNTEAFF.

The rearrangement links TRBV10-3 to TRBJ2-2, with a possible D match to TRBD1 (6 bases). V was clipped by 3 bases and J by 5 bases, with 13 bases between them. Germline V lookup: CDR1 ENHRY, CDR2 SYGVKD. The CDR3 contains 15 residues. CDR3 protein: CAISDWTQGTGELFF. The CDR3, as DNA: TGTGCCATCAGTGATTGGACCCAGGGGACCGGGGAGCTGTTTTTT.

V and J are TRBV6-1 and TRBJ1-6, with unresolved D. Trimming pared 2 bases from V and 3 bases from J, leaving 14 bases between. CDR1 and CDR2 from the germline V gene are MNHNS and SASEGT. This CDR3 is 17 amino acids long. This CDR3 reads CASSESLIGGYNSPLHF. The CDR3 bases are TGTGCCAGCAGTGAATCTCTTATCGGCGGCTATAATTCACCCCTCCACTTT.

CDR3 protein: CASSIPGVGELFF. In DNA, the CDR3 is TGTGCCAGTAGTATTCCCGGTGTCGGGGAGCTGTTTTTT. The chain carries TRBV19 and TRBJ2-2; D is undetermined. The germline V gene encodes CDR1 LNHDA and CDR2 SQIVND (reference sequence). The germline V and J ends were trimmed by 3 bases and 7 bases, with 9 bases remaining between them. CDR3 length: 13 residues.

The rearrangement links TRBV2 to TRBJ1-5; 7 positions match TRBD1. V lost 5 bases to trimming and J lost 2 bases; unmatched junction nucleotides: 3. The CDR3 is 14 residues long. Germline loops: CDR1 SNHLY, CDR2 FYNNEI. The CDR3 spells CASSRDSRNQPQHF. CDR3 nucleotides: TGTGCCAGCAGTCGGGACAGCCGCAATCAGCCCCAGCATTTT.

The chain has TRBV5-1 and TRBJ1-3; unclear D gene. This CDR3 spans 17 amino acids. The germline V gene has CDR1 SGHRS and CDR2 YFSETQ. V lost 0 bases and J lost 0, with 13 bases in between. The CDR3 DNA follows: TGCGCCAGCAGCTTGGACCCGATCAAGAGCTCTGGAAACACCATATATTTT. Its protein is CASSLDPIKSSGNTIYF.

This rearrangement joins TRBV6-1 to TRBJ1-6; TRBD1 matches at 11 bases. Germline CDR1 and CDR2: MNHNS and SASEGT. The CDR3 extends over 15 amino acids. The V segment lost 1 base and the J segment 9 bases; nucleotides outside the gene matches: 2. For the CDR3, the DNA is TGTGCCAGCAGTGAAGAGGGACAGGGGGTTTCACCCCTCCACTTT. This encodes CASSEEGQGVSPLHF.

The chain recombines TRBV7-9 with TRBJ2-5; D gene unclear. The length of the CDR3 is 15 residues. In germline, CDR1 is SEHNR, CDR2 FQNEAQ (reference sequence). The V end was cut by 5 bases, the J end by 0 bases, with 13 bases between. For the CDR3, the DNA is TGTGCCAGCAGCCAATTAGTGCGAAACCAAGAGACCCAGTACTTC. The encoded protein is CASSQLVRNQETQYF.